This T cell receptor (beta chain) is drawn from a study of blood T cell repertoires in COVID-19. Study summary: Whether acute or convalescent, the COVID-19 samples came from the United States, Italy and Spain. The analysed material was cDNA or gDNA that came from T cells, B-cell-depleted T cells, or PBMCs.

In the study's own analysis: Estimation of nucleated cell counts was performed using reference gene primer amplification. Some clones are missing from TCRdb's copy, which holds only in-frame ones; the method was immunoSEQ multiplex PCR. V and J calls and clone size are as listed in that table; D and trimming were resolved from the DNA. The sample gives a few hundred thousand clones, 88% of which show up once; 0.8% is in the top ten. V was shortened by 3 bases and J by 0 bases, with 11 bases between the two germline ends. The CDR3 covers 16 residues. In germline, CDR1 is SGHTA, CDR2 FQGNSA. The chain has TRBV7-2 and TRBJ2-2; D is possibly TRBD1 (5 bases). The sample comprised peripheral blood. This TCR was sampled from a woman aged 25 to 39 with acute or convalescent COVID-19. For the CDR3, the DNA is TGTGCCAGCAGCTTGTACTGGGGCGCGAACACCGGGGAGCTGTTTTTT. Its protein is CASSLYWGANTGELFF.